Given below is one TCR beta chain in context. V shed 1 base and J shed 4 bases, with 7 bases lying between them. Germline V CDR1 and CDR2: LNHDA, SQIVND (reference sequence). This CDR3 comprises 14 residues. This sample is part of a study of human T cells and chemical hapten exposure. Indicated time point: patch test 2, 6 weeks after DPC sensitization. As for treatment: therapeutic diphenylcyclopropenone sensitization with weekly scalp DPC. Each CDR3 protein gets one entry after TCRdb re-called the RACE reads with MiXCR. The sample includes fewer than 150,000 distinct CDR3 sequences, approximately 12% seen only once; the top ten take approximately 1.3%.

The chain joins TRBV19 to TRBJ2-2; D possibly uses TRBD1 or TRBD2 (5 bases each). The clonotype was recovered from a woman in her fifties or sixties with alopecia areata. Some clones in this sample may be carry-over from other donors' samples. The sample was whole blood, taken in connection with sensitization to the hapten diphenylcyclopropenone (DPC). The CDR3 nucleotides read TGTGCCAGTAGTATAGTCGGGGCCACCGGGGAGCTGTTTTTT. Its protein is CASSIVGATGELFF.